This TCR beta chain was observed in a study of blood T cells in healthy people across ages. This clonotype was counted only a few times. The CDR3 spans 15 residues. Germline CDR1 and CDR2: SNHLY and FYNNEI. Trimming removed 2 bases from V and 0 bases from J, with 7 bases in between. The authors ran a second PCR of about 6 to 11 cycles using a sample-barcoded 5' primer and a J-beta primer mix. One entry per CDR3 protein, called by TCRdb with MiXCR from the 5' RACE reads. The sample lists hundreds of thousands of distinct CDR3 sequences, roughly 25% occurring once. This same sample was also taken into another study, of T cells of mothers and their children.

The sample taken for sequencing was blood. This chain uses TRBV2 with TRBJ1-4; perhaps TRBD1 as D (5 bases). This TCR came from a boy aged 10-17 years in good health. This chain's CDR3 is CASSEMGATNEKLFF. Written as DNA, the CDR3 is TGTGCCAGCAGTGAAATGGGGGCAACTAATGAAAAACTGTTTTTT.